This T cell receptor beta chain was found in a study of CD8 T cells in ankylosing spondylitis. Study-wide points: Significantly higher representation of disease-linked clones was reported for matched ankylosing spondylitis synovial fluid.

MiXCR, run by TCRdb on the 5' RACE reads, gives a single entry per CDR3 protein. The sample shows about 360,000 distinct CDR3 sequences, under 15% of them seen only once. Per the germline V gene, CDR1 is ENHRY and CDR2 is SYGVKD. The CDR3 is 15 residues long. Trimming cost V 4 bases and J 2 bases, with 14 bases left between them. This clonotype was detected a few times. The antigen is unknown. The sequence derives from a male donor with ankylosing spondylitis or in good health (not recorded which). The chain employs TRBV10-3 and TRBJ1-2, with D unresolved. The sequencing sample was made of blood, either unsorted or a sorted T cell fraction (not recorded which). CDR3 nucleotide sequence: TGTGCCATCAGTGCCGACGAGAGGGCCAACTATGGCTACACCTTC. The encoded protein is CAISADERANYGYTF.